The rows below give T cell receptor beta chains drawn from one sample of a study of beta chain features in type 1 diabetes. Repertoires were generated with immunoSEQ multiplex PCR, while TCRdb's copy carries only in-frame clones and drops some. Counted here are some 330,000 clones, 11% occurring once; the ten biggest clones make up more than 0.015%. The specimen sequenced was naive CD4+ T cells from blood. Receptors originate from a woman under 40 in good health. The CDR3 runs from the conserved cysteine through the conserved F or W. D genes are given only for firm matches. The listing skips clone size in some rows; elsewhere it reads once, few, many or a size class.

d_call | clone_size | j_call | v_call | cdr3_aa | cdr3_nt
TRBD1 | few | TRBJ2-1 | TRBV9 | CASSVVGGQADEQFF | TGTGCCAGCAGCGTAGTCGGGGGACAGGCCGATGAGCAGTTCTTC
NA | NA | TRBJ2-1 | TRBV18 | CASSHYSGGNEQFF | TGTGCCAGCTCACATTATTCCGGGGGAAATGAGCAGTTCTTC
TRBD2 | NA | TRBJ2-5 | TRBV7-9 | CASSRTSGRARVKETQYF | TGTGCCAGCAGTCGAACTAGCGGGAGGGCCAGAGTCAAGGAGACCCAGTACTTC
NA | few | TRBJ2-3 | TRBV4-1 | CASSQASMETDTQYF | TGCGCCAGCAGCCAAGCTAGCATGGAGACAGATACGCAGTATTTT
NA | NA | TRBJ2-3 | TRBV7-2 | CASSRVAASTDTQYF | TGTGCCAGCAGCCGAGTAGCGGCTAGCACAGATACGCAGTATTTT
NA | few | TRBJ1-1 | TRBV29-1 | CSVGEGVNTEAFF | TGCAGCGTTGGTGAGGGCGTGAACACTGAAGCTTTCTTT
NA | NA | TRBJ1-3 | TRBV29-1 | CSIQRVSGNTIYF | TGCAGCATACAGAGAGTCTCTGGAAACACCATATATTTT
NA | NA | TRBJ2-7 | TRBV2 | CASSGDSYEQYF | TGTGCCAGCAGTGGTGACTCTTACGAGCAGTACTTC
TRBD1 | NA | TRBJ1-2 | TRBV5-4 | CASSLGTDYGYTF | TGTGCCAGCAGCCTAGGGACAGACTATGGCTACACCTTC
NA | few | TRBJ2-5 | TRBV6-5 | CASTQGQETQYF | TGTGCCAGCACCCAGGGGCAAGAGACCCAGTACTTC
NA | NA | TRBJ2-5 | TRBV7-2 | CASSLAGRGETQYF | TGTGCCAGCAGCTTAGCGGGAAGGGGGGAGACCCAGTACTTC
TRBD2 | few | TRBJ2-3 | TRBV29-1 | CSAGRVGGSTDTQYF | TGCAGCGCAGGGAGGGTGGGCGGAAGCACAGATACGCAGTATTTT
NA | few | TRBJ2-3 | TRBV18 | CASCASGTHSTDTQYF | TGTGCCAGCTGTGCCTCCGGGACACACAGCACAGATACGCAGTATTTT
TRBD1 | NA | TRBJ2-5 | TRBV28 | CASSSPGTGGETQYF | TGTGCCAGCAGCTCGCCCGGGACAGGAGGAGAGACCCAGTACTTC
TRBD1 | few | TRBJ1-4 | TRBV9 | CASSVVGQGNEKLFF | TGTGCCAGCAGCGTAGTCGGACAGGGAAATGAAAAACTGTTTTTT
TRBD2 | few | TRBJ2-2 | TRBV11-1 | CASSSEGLAGSNTGELFF | TGTGCCAGCAGCTCTGAGGGATTAGCGGGGTCGAACACCGGGGAGCTGTTTTTT
TRBD2 | NA | TRBJ2-1 | TRBV19 | CASSRLAGASNEQFF | TGTGCCAGTAGTAGATTAGCGGGAGCGTCGAATGAGCAGTTCTTC
TRBD2 | few | TRBJ2-3 | TRBV6-5 | CASSSSSGATDTQYF | TGTGCCAGCAGTTCCTCTAGCGGGGCCACAGATACGCAGTATTTT
TRBD2 | few | TRBJ2-6 | TRBV9 | CASSPSGLAGGPGANVLTF | TGTGCCAGCAGCCCTTCCGGGCTAGCGGGAGGGCCTGGGGCCAACGTCCTGACTTTC
TRBD1 | NA | TRBJ1-5 | TRBV6-5 | CASSPAPGQISDF | TGTGCCAGCAGTCCTGCTCCGGGACAGATTTCGGATTTT
TRBD1 | NA | TRBJ2-5 | TRBV5-4 | CASSLGQEETQYF | TGTGCCAGCAGCCTCGGACAGGAAGAGACCCAGTACTTC
NA | NA | TRBJ2-5 | TRBV5-1 | CASSLAEVGETQYF | TGCGCCAGCAGCTTGGCCGAGGTTGGGGAGACCCAGTACTTC
NA | few | TRBJ2-2 | TRBV5-1 | CASSPVQERINTGELFF | TGCGCCAGCAGCCCCGTTCAGGAGCGGATCAACACCGGGGAGCTGTTTTTT
NA | NA | TRBJ2-7 | TRBV19 | CASSIVYDSFSYEQYF | TGTGCCAGTAGTATAGTTTACGACAGTTTCTCCTACGAGCAGTACTTC
NA | few | TRBJ2-5 | TRBV4-2 | CASSQDISRGETQYF | TGTGCCAGCAGCCAAGATATAAGCAGGGGAGAGACCCAGTACTTC
TRBD2 | NA | TRBJ2-7 | TRBV9 | CASTPTSAGAYEQYF | TGTGCCAGCACCCCGACCTCAGCGGGAGCCTACGAGCAGTACTTC
NA | few | TRBJ2-7 | TRBV2 | CASSDSSATSYEQYF | TGTGCCAGCAGTGATAGTAGCGCAACCTCCTACGAGCAGTACTTC
TRBD2 | few | TRBJ2-7 | TRBV7-7 | CASSLEAGGSYEQYF | TGTGCTAGCAGCTTAGAAGCGGGAGGTTCCTACGAGCAGTACTTC
NA | few | TRBJ2-7 | TRBV18 | CASSPIVVGPVGEQYF | TGTGCCAGCTCCCCCATTGTGGTGGGGCCCGTGGGGGAGCAGTACTTC
NA | few | TRBJ1-5 | TRBV28 | CASRRNRASNQPQHF | TGTGCCAGCAGACGGAACAGGGCTAGCAATCAGCCCCAGCATTTT
TRBD2 | few | TRBJ2-3 | TRBV29-1 | CSVSTSGLTDTQYF | TGCAGCGTTTCGACTAGCGGACTCACAGATACGCAGTATTTT
NA | NA | TRBJ2-1 | TRBV5-6 | CASSLFNEQFF | TGTGCCAGCAGTCTCTTCAATGAGCAGTTCTTC
TRBD2 | few | TRBJ2-1 | TRBV5-1 | CASSLASLAGFGADEQFF | TGCGCCAGCAGCTTGGCCTCTCTAGCGGGATTTGGGGCGGATGAGCAGTTCTTC
NA | NA | TRBJ2-1 | TRBV7-9 | CASSRQDTATHNEQFF | TGTGCCAGCAGCCGACAAGACACAGCAACACACAATGAGCAGTTCTTC
TRBD1 | NA | TRBJ1-2 | TRBV19 | CASNKSGTGGDGYTF | TGTGCCAGTAACAAATCCGGGACAGGGGGCGATGGCTACACCTTC
TRBD1 | NA | TRBJ1-1 | TRBV9 | CASSVGQGFAEAFF | TGTGCCAGCAGCGTAGGACAGGGATTCGCTGAAGCTTTCTTT
NA | NA | TRBJ2-5 | TRBV27 | CASSLGGLGETQYF | TGTGCCAGCAGTTTAGGTGGGCTTGGAGAGACCCAGTACTTC
TRBD2 | few | TRBJ2-4 | TRBV11-2 | CASSKTGTRGTNIQYF | TGTGCCAGCAGCAAGACCGGGACTAGAGGTACAAACATTCAGTACTTC
TRBD2 | NA | TRBJ2-3 | TRBV5-1 | CASSLETSGNTDTQYF | TGCGCCAGCAGCTTGGAAACTAGCGGGAACACAGATACGCAGTATTTT
NA | NA | TRBJ2-3 | TRBV27 | CASRDYLYTDTQYF | TGTGCCAGCAGGGACTACCTGTACACAGATACGCAGTATTTT
TRBD2 | few | TRBJ2-3 | TRBV7-3 | CASSPGSGTTDTQYF | TGTGCCAGCAGCCCCGGTAGCGGGACCACAGATACGCAGTATTTT
NA | few | TRBJ2-7 | TRBV6-5 | CASSYTGAHEQYF | TGTGCCAGCAGTTACACGGGAGCGCACGAGCAGTACTTC
NA | few | TRBJ1-5 | TRBV7-9 | CASRSGNQPQHF | TGTGCCAGCAGATCAGGGAATCAGCCCCAGCATTTT
TRBD2 | few | TRBJ2-2 | TRBV30 | CAWSRWTGTSGVTNTGELFF | TGTGCCTGGAGTCGATGGACCGGGACTAGCGGGGTTACGAACACCGGGGAGCTGTTTTTT
TRBD2 | NA | TRBJ2-7 | TRBV7-6 | CASSSGVSYEQYF | TGTGCCAGCAGCAGCGGGGTCTCCTACGAGCAGTACTTC
TRBD1 | few | TRBJ2-1 | TRBV7-3 | CASSPGGRGLAYNEQFF | TGTGCCAGCAGCCCTGGTGGCAGGGGGCTAGCCTACAATGAGCAGTTCTTC
NA | few | TRBJ2-3 | TRBV7-3 | CASSLDQVADTQYF | TGTGCCAGCAGCTTAGACCAGGTAGCAGATACGCAGTATTTT